The subject of this entry is one T cell receptor (beta chain). Its antigen is currently unknown. A much bigger clone sits one base away, suggesting this may be a read error. This sample was included in a study of identical twins. TCRdb reanalysed the 5' RACE reads using MiXCR and keeps one entry per CDR3 protein. This table has around 370,000 distinct CDR3 sequences, around 9% appearing once. The CDR3 contains 14 residues. CDR1 and CDR2 (germline): SEHNR, FQNEAQ (reference sequence). Healthy Caucasian individuals made up all the donors. General study results and limits: Cross-sectional statistics, not tracking of the same donors, supported the conclusions. Beta out-of-frame sequences displayed a weaker excess of sharing between twins.

Sequencing input: naive T cells sorted from blood. The sequence was collected from a woman aged 50 to 60 in good health. The chain couples TRBV7-9 to TRBJ2-7, with D possibly matching TRBD2 (5 bases). In nucleotides, the CDR3 is TGTGCCGGCAGCTTGAGCGGAGGAACCTACGAGCAGTACTTC. It encodes CAGSLSGGTYEQYF. The complete variable domain, with remaining parts taken from reference TRBV7-9 and TRBJ2-7, reads DTGVSQNPRHKITKRGQNVTFRCDPISEHNRLYWYRQTLGQGPEFLTYFQNEAQLEKSRLLSDRFSAERPKGSFSTLEIQRTEQGDSAMYLCAGSLSGGTYEQYFGPGTRLTVT.